These 23 T cell receptor beta chains were sequenced from one sample in a study of regulatory T cells in long-lasting Graves disease. Libraries of TCR beta came from iRepertoire HTBI primers plus Arm-PCR of CDR3 regions. One entry per CDR3 protein results from TCRdb running MiXCR on the multiplex PCR reads. The top ten clones hold over 8.5% of a sample with more than 400,000 distinct CDR3 sequences, 16% of them seen once. Time point given: newly diagnosed GD, antithyroid drugs for less than 3 months. The TCR library was made from RNA that had been extracted from PBMCs in TRIzol. This sample also belongs to another study, concerning T cells in Graves' hyperthyroidism and ophthalmopathy.

The sample in question was peripheral blood mononuclear cells (PBMCs), obtained at new diagnosis, from a patient treated with antithyroid drugs. These receptors were obtained from a woman in her twenties or thirties with Graves disease.

This sequence joins TRBV6-4 and TRBJ2-1; maybe TRBD2 (5 bases). The V end lost 0 bases, the J end lost 6 bases, and 15 bases lay between the germline ends. Germline lookup yields CDR1 MRHNA and CDR2 SNTAGT. CDR3 length: 16 residues. The CDR3 reads CASSDSYGIRVNEQFF. The CDR3 region has the DNA TGTGCCAGCAGTGACTCGTACGGGATTAGGGTCAATGAGCAGTTCTTC.

The chain recombines TRBV25-1 with TRBJ2-1; D tentatively reads TRBD1 or TRBD2 (5 bases each). This CDR3 contains 12 residues. Trimming took off 6 bases at V and 10 bases at J, with 13 bases between the two ends. Germline loops: CDR1 MGHDK, CDR2 SYGVNS. CDR3 in DNA: TGTGCCAGCAGAGGGGCTAGCTACGAGCAGTTCTTC. It encodes CASRGASYEQFF.

V usage is TRBV20-1 and J usage is TRBJ1-5; TRBD1 might be the D (5 bases). The CDR3 loop spans 14 amino acids. V dropped 7 bases and J dropped 3 bases, with 16 bases sitting between them. Germline V CDR1 and CDR2: DFQATT, SNEGSKA (reference sequence). CDR3 residues: CSVVQGWDNQPQHF. The CDR3 DNA sequence: TGCAGTGTCGTTCAGGGATGGGACAATCAGCCCCAGCATTTT.

In this sample, this clonotype turned up a few times. J is TRBJ2-5 and V is TRBV4-1; D is unclear. The CDR3 is made up of 15 amino acids. Germline-derived CDR1 and CDR2 are MGHRA and YSYEKL. Trimming took 0 bases from V and 2 from J, leaving 10 bases between them. CDR3 in amino acids: CASSQDRLSQETQYF. DNA of the CDR3: TGCGCCAGCAGCCAAGATCGGCTCAGTCAAGAGACCCAGTACTTC.

This clonotype appeared many times. V usage is TRBV19 and J usage is TRBJ2-1; D gene uncertain. V lost 3 bases and J lost 3, with 18 bases in between. Looked up from germline, CDR1 is LNHDA and CDR2 is SQIVND (reference sequence). This CDR3 contains 17 residues. This CDR3 reads CASSIWKRVGRYNEQFF. For the CDR3, the DNA is TGTGCCAGTAGTATTTGGAAGCGTGTAGGGCGCTACAATGAGCAGTTCTTC. The variable domain in full, with the rest retrieved from reference TRBV19 and TRBJ2-1, is DGGITQSPKYLFRKEGQNVTLSCEQNLNHDAMYWYRQDPGQGLRLIYYSQIVNDFQKGDIAEGYSVSREKKESFPLTVTSAQKNPTAFYLCASSIWKRVGRYNEQFFGPGTRLTVL.

In its sample, this clonotype was seen once. The chain couples TRBV5-1 to TRBJ2-3; perhaps TRBD2 as D (7 bases). Per the germline V gene, CDR1 is SGHRS and CDR2 is YFSETQ. The CDR3 sequence is 16 residues long. Trimming took off 3 bases at V and 4 bases at J, with 18 bases between the two ends. The CDR3 DNA sequence: TGCGCCAGCAGCTCGGCATACGGGGGGCCCGCAGATACGCAGTATTTT. Amino acid sequence: CASSSAYGGPADTQYF. Looking up the rest from reference TRBV5-1 and TRBJ2-3 gives the full variable domain: KAGVTQTPRYLIKTRGQQVTLSCSPISGHRSVSWYQQTPGQGLQFLFEYFSETQRNKGNFPGRFSGRQFSNSRSEMNVSTLELGDSALYLCASSSAYGGPADTQYFGPGTRLTVL.

In this sample, this clonotype turned up a few times. At one end the junction does not follow the germline gene, possibly because of a read error. The chain couples TRBV30 to TRBJ2-7; 7 bases fit TRBD2. The germline gives CDR1 GTSNPN, CDR2 SVGIG (reference sequence). The CDR3 is made up of 13 amino acids. For the CDR3, the DNA is TGTGCCTGGAACGAACTGACCGCGGGGGAGCAGTGCTTC. Encoded protein: CAWNELTAGEQCF.

The table lists this clonotype with a few counts. The chain recombines TRBV6-1 with TRBJ2-7; D perhaps matches TRBD2 (5 bases). Germline CDR1 MNHNS, CDR2 SASEGT. Trimming cost V 6 bases and J 7 bases, with 19 bases left between them. This CDR3 is 14 amino acids long. DNA for the CDR3: TGTGCCAGCAGGGTTAGTGCCGCACCGGGGGAGCAGTACTTC. It encodes CASRVSAAPGEQYF.

V is TRBV5-5 and J is TRBJ1-1; the D is unclear. The CDR3 covers 12 residues. Germline V gene sequence: CDR1 SGHKS, CDR2 YYEKEE (reference sequence). Between the trimmed V and J ends, which lost 5 bases and 8 bases, there was a span of 13 bases. CDR3 sequence reads: CASSGREWEAFF. In DNA form, the CDR3 reads TGTGCCAGCAGTGGGAGGGAATGGGAAGCTTTCTTT. Looking up the rest from reference TRBV5-5 and TRBJ1-1 gives the full variable domain: DAGVTQSPTHLIKTRGQQVTLRCSPISGHKSVSWYQQVLGQGPQFIFQYYEKEERGRGNFPDRFSARQFPNYSSELNVNALLLGDSALYLCASSGREWEAFFGQGTRLTVV.

In regard to this clonotype: An end of the junction differs from the germline gene, which may be a read error. CDR3 nucleotides: TGCAGCGTTTCAGGGACACCGAAAAACTATGACTACACCTTC. Translating it yields CSVSGTPKNYDYTF. This sequence joins TRBV29-1 and TRBJ1-2; tentative D call: TRBD1 (6 bases). The germline CDR1 and CDR2 sequences are SQVTM and ANQGSEA. This CDR3 is 14 amino acids long.

This clonotype showed up just a few times. The gene calls are TRBV29-1 and TRBJ2-7; D perhaps matches TRBD1 (8 bases). CDR1 SQVTM and CDR2 ANQGSEA come from the germline V gene. This CDR3 comprises 13 residues. V was pared by 4 bases and J by 1 base, with 11 bases between. CDR3 region: CSVVQGGSYEQYF. The CDR3 region has the DNA TGCAGCGTTGTACAGGGGGGGTCCTACGAGCAGTACTTC.

This sequence joins TRBV7-9 and TRBJ1-1; 10 bases are shared with TRBD1. The CDR3 is 16 amino acids. Per the germline V gene, CDR1 is SEHNR and CDR2 is FQNEAQ (reference sequence). Trimming took 5 bases from V and 6 from J; bases not matched to a gene: 12. In DNA form, the CDR3 reads TGTGCCAGCAGCCCCGGGACAGGGGCTTCGGGAGCTGAAGCTTTCTTT. Translating gives CASSPGTGASGAEAFF.

Turning to this clonotype: A far more abundant clone sits one base away, making this likely a read error. The rearrangement links TRBV5-1 to TRBJ1-2; 10 nucleotides agree with TRBD1. The CDR3 has 14 residues. Per the germline V gene, CDR1 is SGHRS and CDR2 is YFSETQ. DNA of the CDR3: TGTGCCAGCAGCTCTGGGACAGGGGCTTATGGCTACACCTTC. Encoded protein: CASSSGTGAYGYTF.

As regards this clonotype: This may come from a read error, since a much larger clone is one base off. The V and J genes are TRBV20-1 and TRBJ2-3; 8 nucleotides agree with TRBD2. The CDR3 is 13 residues long. Trimming at V came to 4 bases and at J to 1 base, leaving 1 base not matched to a gene. The germline gives CDR1 DFQATT, CDR2 SNEGSKA (reference sequence). As DNA, the CDR3 is TGCAGTGCTATTAGCGGGGGCACAGATACGCAGTATTTT. This codes for CSAISGGTDTQYF.

This clonotype occurred a few times. J is TRBJ2-3 and V is TRBV29-1; 8 bases are shared with TRBD2. There are 15 residues in the CDR3. J lost 2 bases, V lost 7 bases, and 11 bases had no gene match. Germline CDR1 reads SQVTM; CDR2 reads ANQGSEA. The chain's CDR3 is CSEQPGLEVTDTQYF. The DNA of the CDR3 is TGCAGCGAGCAACCGGGACTAGAAGTCACAGATACGCAGTATTTT.

This clonotype was observed at least ten times. The CDR3: CASSRGSGDEQFF. As DNA, the CDR3 is TGTGCCAGCAGCCGAGGATCCGGGGATGAGCAGTTCTTC. The chain combines TRBV3-1 with TRBJ2-1; D is perhaps TRBD2 (5 bases). The CDR3 runs to 13 residues. V was shortened by 4 bases and J by 8 bases, with 12 bases between the two germline ends. The V gene's germline CDR1 is LGHDT and CDR2 YNNKEL (reference sequence).

This clonotype was picked up a small number of times. The chain employs TRBV7-9 and TRBJ2-2; TRBD2 matches at 8 bases. Germline trimming cut 4 bases from V and 2 bases from J; bases unmatched to any gene: 15. The CDR3 has 19 residues. Per the germline V gene, CDR1 is SEHNR and CDR2 is FQNEAQ (reference sequence). In DNA, the CDR3 is TGTGCCAGCAGCTCAGGAGCGGGAGTGTTCTTCTCCAACACCGGGGAGCTGTTTTTT. Translating it yields CASSSGAGVFFSNTGELFF. The whole variable domain, remainder taken from reference TRBV7-9 and TRBJ2-2, is DTGVSQNPRHKITKRGQNVTFRCDPISEHNRLYWYRQTLGQGPEFLTYFQNEAQLEKSRLLSDRFSAERPKGSFSTLEIQRTEQGDSAMYLCASSSGAGVFFSNTGELFFGEGSRLTVL.

This clonotype has ten or more counts. The DNA for the CDR3 is TGTGCCAGCAGTTATCTGACAAGCATCCAAGAGACCCAGTACTTC. Its translation is CASSYLTSIQETQYF. V gene TRBV6-2 or TRBV6-3 combines with J gene TRBJ2-5, with D uncertain. This CDR3 has 15 residues. Germline V lookup: CDR1 MNHEY, CDR2 SVGEGT. V was clipped by 3 bases and J by 1 base, with 12 bases between them.

This clonotype was observed at least ten times. The gene calls are TRBV11-2 and TRBJ2-7, with TRBD2 matching over 8 bases. Germline V gene lookup returns CDR1 SGHAT and CDR2 FQNNGV. The length of the CDR3 is 14 residues. Trimming cost V 7 bases and J 3 bases; bases outside gene matches: 8. As DNA, the CDR3 is TGTGCCAGCAATACACCGGGACTAGACTACGAGCAGTACTTC. Protein: CASNTPGLDYEQYF. The whole variable domain, filled in from reference TRBV11-2 and TRBJ2-7, reads EAGVAQSPRYKIIEKRQSVAFWCNPISGHATLYWYQQILGQGPKLLIQFQNNGVVDDSQLPKDRFSAERLKGVDSTLKIQPAKLEDSAVYLCASNTPGLDYEQYFGPGTRLTVT.

This clonotype was counted between two and nine times. J is TRBJ1-1 and V is TRBV10-3, with D possibly being TRBD1 (5 bases). The germline V gene has CDR1 ENHRY and CDR2 SYGVKD. CDR3 size: 12 residues. V was pared by 4 bases and J by 4 bases, with 7 bases between. Here the CDR3 reads CAISAGSTEAFF. In DNA form, the CDR3 reads TGTGCCATCAGTGCAGGGTCCACTGAAGCTTTCTTT.

This clonotype showed up just a few times. A single base separates this from a much larger clone, so it may be a read error. The genes are TRBV7-6 and TRBJ2-7, with 8 bases that match TRBD2. Germline V gene sequence: CDR1 SGHVS, CDR2 FNYEAQ. This CDR3 has 14 amino acids. CDR3 bases: TGTGCCAGCAGCCCTCTAGCGGGTTCCTACGAGCAGTCCTTC. Its protein product is CASSPLAGSYEQSF.

J is TRBJ2-1 and V is TRBV7-2; D is unclear. Germline V gives CDR1 SGHTA, CDR2 FQGNSA. V was cut by 3 bases and J by 0 bases, with 9 bases left in between. The CDR3 is 15 amino acids. CDR3 coding DNA: TGTGCCAGCAGCTTTTCAAGGAGCTCCTACAATGAGCAGTTCTTC. Its protein is CASSFSRSSYNEQFF.

This clonotype showed up just a few times. The chain links TRBV7-9 to TRBJ2-7; perhaps TRBD2 as D (5 bases). CDR1 is SEHNR, CDR2 FQNEAQ, per germline (reference sequence). V gave up 4 bases and J gave up 6 bases, with 19 bases separating them. The length of the CDR3 is 15 residues. The CDR3 nucleotides are TGTGCCAGCAGCTCTATTGCGGGTGGTGGATTCGAGCAGTACTTC. Amino acids: CASSSIAGGGFEQYF.